Shown below are 26 T cell receptor beta chains from a single sample sequenced in a study of CD8 T cells in ankylosing spondylitis. TCRdb reanalysed the 5' RACE reads using MiXCR and keeps one entry per CDR3 protein. The data hold some 130,000 distinct CDR3 sequences, with just under 7.5% observed a single time. Sequences were obtained from blood, either unsorted or a sorted T cell fraction (not recorded which). The receptors were gathered from a female donor with ankylosing spondylitis or in good health (not recorded which).

This clonotype was observed at least ten times. The CDR3 DNA reads TGTGCCAGCAGCGAAATGTTGGGAGATGGCGAGGGCTACACCTTC. Translating gives CASSEMLGDGEGYTF. This chain uses TRBV25-1 with TRBJ1-2; unclear D gene. The germline V gene has CDR1 MGHDK and CDR2 SYGVNS. Trimming cost V 6 bases and J 8 bases, with 22 bases left between them. This CDR3 has 15 amino acids.

This clonotype was seen many times. V usage is TRBV7-3 and J usage is TRBJ2-1, with 9 nucleotides matching TRBD2. Germline V CDR1 and CDR2: SGHTA, FQGTGA. CDR3 length: 17 amino acids. The J segment lost 10 bases and the V segment lost 0 bases, leaving 13 bases of the junction unmatched. The CDR3 reads CASSLTLSSGGIGEQFF. The CDR3 nucleotides are TGTGCCAGCAGCTTAACCCTGAGTAGCGGGGGAATAGGGGAGCAGTTCTTC.

This clonotype appeared many times. J is TRBJ2-2 and V is TRBV12-3 or TRBV12-4; 7 positions match TRBD1. With 6 bases clipped from V and 4 bases from J, the junction kept 5 bases outside the gene matches. The CDR3 has 14 amino acids. The CDR3 protein is CASSLNRGTGELFF. CDR3 coding DNA: TGTGCCAGCAGCCTTAACAGGGGCACCGGGGAGCTGTTTTTT.

This clonotype was recorded many times. V gene TRBV29-1 combines with J gene TRBJ2-1; D is perhaps TRBD2 (5 bases). The CDR3 has 11 residues. Trimming removed 7 bases at V and 6 bases at J, with 10 bases between. Germline V gives CDR1 SQVTM, CDR2 ANQGSEA. The CDR3 DNA sequence: TGCAGCGGAATCACTAGCAATGAGCAGTTCTTC. Its translation: CSGITSNEQFF.

This clonotype was seen a few times. This chain links TRBV7-2 with TRBJ2-5; 11 bases are a match to TRBD2. Looked up from germline, CDR1 is SGHTA and CDR2 is FQGNSA. Germline trimming cut 5 bases from V and 4 bases from J; bases unmatched to any gene: 9. The CDR3 is 16 residues long. Here the CDR3 reads CASSTTSGGGGETQYF. In DNA form, the CDR3 reads TGTGCCAGCAGCACAACTAGCGGGGGCGGTGGAGAGACCCAGTACTTC.

The table lists this clonotype with many counts. The chain is built from TRBV18 and TRBJ2-5; 9 nucleotides agree with TRBD2. The CDR3 has 16 residues. CDR1 is KGHSH, CDR2 LQKENI, per germline. Trimming cost V 0 bases and J 2 bases; bases outside gene matches: 4. The CDR3 loop is CASSPPRLAVQETQYF. CDR3 sequence (DNA): TGTGCCAGCTCACCACCGAGACTAGCGGTTCAAGAGACCCAGTACTTC.

This clonotype was seen at least ten times. V is TRBV27 and J is TRBJ1-5; the D is unclear. Germline V gene lookup returns CDR1 MNHEY and CDR2 SMNVEV (reference sequence). The CDR3 is 12 amino acids. V was trimmed by 8 bases and J by 7 bases, leaving 12 bases between them. CDR3 in amino acids: CASGSDGQPQHF. The CDR3 DNA is TGTGCCAGCGGATCCGATGGGCAGCCCCAGCATTTT.

Of note for this clonotype: One end of the junction fails to match germline, which may point to a read error. The V call is TRBV30, the J call TRBJ1-2; D is uncertain. CDR1 is GTSNPN and CDR2 is SVGIG in the germline V gene (reference sequence). The length of the CDR3 is 11 residues. CDR3 DNA sequence: TGTGTCTGGAGTGTACTAGGGGGCTACACCTTC. Translated: CVWSVLGGYTF.

This clonotype was observed at least ten times. The V call is TRBV7-9, the J call TRBJ2-5, with 7 bases matching TRBD2. This CDR3 comprises 14 residues. V was pared by 8 bases and J by 3 bases, with 9 bases of the junction left unmatched. CDR1 is SEHNR and CDR2 is FQNEAQ in the germline V gene (reference sequence). CDR3 region: CASDRLGGEETQYF. The CDR3 bases are TGTGCCAGCGATCGATTGGGAGGGGAAGAGACCCAGTACTTC. The full variable domain, in which reference TRBV7-9 and TRBJ2-5 provide the parts outside the CDR3, is DTGVSQNPRHKITKRGQNVTFRCDPISEHNRLYWYRQTLGQGPEFLTYFQNEAQLEKSRLLSDRFSAERPKGSFSTLEIQRTEQGDSAMYLCASDRLGGEETQYFGPGTRLLVL.

This rearrangement joins TRBV12-5 to TRBJ1-1; 7 bases match TRBD1. J gave up 6 bases and V 1 base, and 14 bases lay outside the gene matches. Germline CDR1 and CDR2: LGHNT and FRNRAP. This CDR3 has 17 residues. CDR3 coding DNA: TGTGCTAGTGGTTTGGGTATGGCGGGACAGTCGATATCTGAAGCTTTCTTT. Its protein product is CASGLGMAGQSISEAFF.

This clonotype was observed at least ten times. V is TRBV7-2 and J is TRBJ2-1, with a possible D match to TRBD1 (5 bases). Per the germline V gene, CDR1 is SGHTA and CDR2 is FQGNSA. The CDR3 covers 12 residues. Trimming cost V 3 bases and J 6 bases, with 6 bases left between them. The CDR3 nucleotides are TGTGCCAGCAGCTTCAGGGTCAATGAGCAGTTCTTC. Translation gives CASSFRVNEQFF.

This clonotype was picked up many times. The chain links TRBV20-1 to TRBJ1-1; D call uncertain. Trimming removed 6 bases at V and 4 bases at J, with 18 bases between. This CDR3 is 14 amino acids long. The germline gives CDR1 DFQATT, CDR2 SNEGSKA (reference sequence). Here the CDR3 reads CSALRMGFGTEAFF. CDR3 DNA: TGCAGTGCCCTAAGGATGGGATTCGGCACTGAAGCTTTCTTT.

This clonotype was seen ten or more times. The chain is built from TRBV4-1 and TRBJ2-2, with 8 bases that match TRBD1. The length of the CDR3 is 16 residues. V shed 1 base, J shed 6 bases, and the junction held 7 bases outside the gene matches. Germline V gene sequence: CDR1 MGHRA, CDR2 YSYEKL. CDR3 sequence reads: CASSQVLGQGPGELFF. The CDR3 DNA reads as TGCGCCAGCAGCCAAGTCCTTGGACAGGGTCCCGGGGAGCTGTTTTTT.

The table lists this clonotype with many counts. The J gene is TRBJ2-1, the V gene TRBV29-1, with 11 nucleotides matching TRBD2. V trimming: 1 base; J trimming: 4 bases; junction bases outside the gene matches: 9. The CDR3 length is 17 residues. Germline values: CDR1 SQVTM, CDR2 ANQGSEA. CDR3 DNA: TGCAGCGTTGAAGGGGAGACTAGCGGGGCTTCTTACAATGAGCAGTTCTTC. Protein sequence: CSVEGETSGASYNEQFF.

This clonotype was observed a handful of times. This chain connects TRBV29-1 to TRBJ1-2; D possibly corresponds to TRBD1 (6 bases). The V gene's germline CDR1 is SQVTM and CDR2 ANQGSEA. V was cut by 1 base and J by 8 bases, with 17 bases left in between. This CDR3 contains 14 residues. The CDR3 spells CSVEGGQTYRGYTF. CDR3 DNA sequence: TGCAGCGTTGAAGGTGGACAGACCTATAGGGGCTACACCTTC.

At least ten counts were recorded for this clonotype. The chain's CDR3 is CASSLVWTGETDTQYF. In DNA form, the CDR3 reads TGCGCCAGCAGCTTGGTTTGGACAGGGGAGACAGATACGCAGTATTTT. The chain uses TRBV5-1 and TRBJ2-3; 9 bases align to TRBD1. The germline V gene encodes CDR1 SGHRS and CDR2 YFSETQ. CDR3 length: 16 amino acids. Trimming removed 0 bases from V and 3 bases from J; junction bases left unmatched: 5.

In its sample, this clonotype was seen many times. The V call is TRBV4-2, the J call TRBJ2-3; TRBD2 aligns across 11 bases. J lost 2 bases, V lost 4 bases, and 11 bases had no gene match. The CDR3 is made up of 18 amino acids. Germline lookup yields CDR1 LGHNA and CDR2 YNFKEQ. The CDR3: CASSPLFSGGALTDTQYF. CDR3 DNA: TGTGCCAGCAGCCCCCTTTTTAGCGGGGGGGCTCTCACAGATACGCAGTATTTT.

This clonotype showed up just a few times. The CDR3 protein is CASSFRDEQYF. CDR3 sequence (DNA): TGTGCCAGCAGTTTCAGGGACGAGCAGTACTTC. The V call is TRBV28, the J call TRBJ2-7; tentative D call: TRBD1 (5 bases). The germline gives CDR1 MDHEN, CDR2 SYDVKM. The V end lost 3 bases, the J end lost 5 bases, and 5 bases lay between the germline ends. The CDR3 contains 11 residues.

In this sample, this clonotype turned up many times. The chain couples TRBV7-2 to TRBJ2-2; 8 bases are shared with TRBD2. Germline V gene sequence: CDR1 SGHTA, CDR2 FQGNSA. There are 17 residues in the CDR3. The V segment lost 5 bases and the J segment 4 bases; nucleotides outside the gene matches: 12. The CDR3 sequence: CASSRRPAGEFTGELFF. CDR3 sequence (DNA): TGTGCCAGCAGCCGACGACCAGCGGGGGAATTCACCGGGGAGCTGTTTTTT.

This chain joins TRBV20-1 and TRBJ1-1; 10 bases align to TRBD1. Trimming took 2 bases from V and 7 from J; bases not matched to a gene: 4. The CDR3 extends over 13 amino acids. Germline V gene data show CDR1 as DFQATT and CDR2 as SNEGSKA (reference sequence). The CDR3 here is CSARTDRGDEAFF. Written as DNA, the CDR3 is TGCAGTGCTAGAACGGACAGGGGGGATGAAGCTTTCTTT.

This clonotype appeared many times. CDR3 sequence: CASSETSGGAGDTQYF. CDR3 nucleotide sequence: TGTGCCAGCAGCGAAACTAGCGGGGGGGCTGGAGATACGCAGTATTTT. J is TRBJ2-3 and V is TRBV7-2; 13 positions match TRBD2. The V segment lost 5 bases and the J segment 5 bases; nucleotides outside the gene matches: 7. CDR1 is SGHTA, CDR2 FQGNSA, per germline. The CDR3 is 16 amino acids.

This clonotype came up many times. J is TRBJ2-7 and V is TRBV9; D is unclear. The CDR3 is made up of 14 amino acids. The germline V gene has CDR1 SGDLS and CDR2 YYNGEE. Trimming took off 0 bases at V and 5 bases at J, with 12 bases between the two ends. The CDR3 bases are TGTGCCAGCAGCGTAGTAGGAGTCCCCGACGAGCAGTACTTC. As protein: CASSVVGVPDEQYF.

This clonotype was observed many times. This chain links TRBV6-2 or TRBV6-3 with TRBJ2-2; perhaps TRBD2 as D (7 bases). There are 15 residues in the CDR3. The V gene's germline CDR1 is MNHEY and CDR2 SVGEGT. The V end was cut by 2 bases, the J end by 3 bases, with 10 bases between. This chain's CDR3 is CASSYGGAYTGELFF. CDR3 sequence (DNA): TGTGCCAGCAGTTACGGGGGGGCGTACACCGGGGAGCTGTTTTTT.

This clonotype was observed many times. This chain joins TRBV5-1 and TRBJ1-1; maybe TRBD1 (5 bases). The CDR3 sequence is 14 residues long. Deletions cut 4 bases from V and 5 bases from J, with 15 bases between. Per the germline V gene, CDR1 is SGHRS and CDR2 is YFSETQ. CDR3 coding DNA: TGCGCCAGCAGCATAGGGGCGTTGAGTACTGAAGCTTTCTTT. This sequence encodes CASSIGALSTEAFF.

This clonotype was counted many times. This sequence joins TRBV5-1 and TRBJ1-2; the D gene is possibly TRBD1 (5 bases). CDR1 and CDR2 (germline): SGHRS, YFSETQ. There are 16 residues in the CDR3. V lost 3 bases, J lost 7 bases, and 22 bases lay in between. Here the CDR3 DNA reads TGCGCCAGCAGCTCTCCTATGACAGCCCCCCTCGGTGGCTACACCTTC. Its protein is CASSSPMTAPLGGYTF.

This clonotype came up many times. The chain combines TRBV12-3 or TRBV12-4 with TRBJ2-2; TRBD1 matches 8 bases. The length of the CDR3 is 15 residues. V lost 4 bases, J lost 7 bases, and 8 bases stayed unmatched. For the CDR3, the DNA is TGTGCCAGCAGTTGGTACAGGGGGAGGAGCGGGGAGCTGTTTTTT. Translating it yields CASSWYRGRSGELFF.